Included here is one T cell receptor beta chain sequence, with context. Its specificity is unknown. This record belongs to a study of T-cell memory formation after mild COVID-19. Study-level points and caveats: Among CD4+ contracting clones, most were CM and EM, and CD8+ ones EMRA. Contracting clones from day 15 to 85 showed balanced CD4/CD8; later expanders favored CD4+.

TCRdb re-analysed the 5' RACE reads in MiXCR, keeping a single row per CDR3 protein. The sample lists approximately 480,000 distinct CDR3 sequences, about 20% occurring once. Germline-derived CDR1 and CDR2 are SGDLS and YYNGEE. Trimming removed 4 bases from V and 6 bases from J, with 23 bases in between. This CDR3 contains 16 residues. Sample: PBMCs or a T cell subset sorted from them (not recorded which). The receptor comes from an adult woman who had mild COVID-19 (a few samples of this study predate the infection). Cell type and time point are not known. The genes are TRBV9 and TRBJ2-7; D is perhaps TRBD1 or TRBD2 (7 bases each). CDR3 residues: CASSPGGGPSGTEQYF. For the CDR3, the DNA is TGTGCCAGCAGCCCAGGGGGGGGACCGTCGGGGACCGAGCAGTACTTC.